Included here is one T cell receptor (beta chain) sequence, with context. As yet, its antigen is unknown. This may be a read error: a much more frequent sequence differs by one nucleotide. The data were taken from a study of CD8+CD57+ T cells in acquired aplastic anemia. Across the whole study: The average for DNA from sorted CD4+ and CD8+ cells was 3 to 3.5 ug.

For sequencing, patients were chosen who had shown expansion of CD8+CD57+ cells by flow cytometry. At the time of blood sampling, patients had not yet received any therapy. This CDR3 contains 15 residues. The V end lost 0 bases, the J end lost 7 bases, and 16 bases lay between the germline ends. The germline V gene has CDR1 SGHRS and CDR2 YFSETQ. Genomic DNA served as template for TCR beta VDJ and CDR3 profiling. TCRdb passed the reads through MiXCR, listing each CDR3 protein once. The sample holds about 180,000 distinct CDR3 sequences, less than 50% seen once. Study-level results: Significance was not reached for CD8+ Simpson's diversity between patients and controls.

The sample comprised sorted CD4+, CD8+, or CD8+CD57+ T cells (not recorded which) from PBMCs. The chain is built from TRBV5-1 and TRBJ1-2; tentative D call: TRBD1 (5 bases). This TCR came from a human donor with aplastic anemia. The CDR3 region has the DNA TGCGCCAGCAGCTTGGGTTCCGGGGACCTGAGTGGCTACACCTTC. Its translation is CASSLGSGDLSGYTF.